This T cell receptor beta chain was profiled in a study of cytomegalovirus exposure and HLA in healthy donors (TCRdb year 2017). Background for the entire study: A later analysis indicated that the 120 or so validation repertoires were generated on the platform also employed for the 700 or so repertoires of the first cohort. The study was designed to test whether signatures of past pathogen exposure could be identified by cataloging public T cell receptors. Besides the first cohort of 666 subjects, a separate validation cohort made up of some 110 different subjects was used. To predict cytomegalovirus infection status, the study brought together high-throughput TCR immunosequencing, statistical association of individual TCRs with disease status, and machine learning. Points the paper makes about the study in general: In a later analysis, TCRs clustered in the first cohort were found to also tend to co-occur in the roughly 130 validation repertoires, with approximately 93% of cluster scores above 0. The authors suggested that the approach could potentially be generalized to other disease states and immunological phenotypes. In the study, around 150 TCR beta chains were listed as associated with cytomegalovirus. The classifier was reported to diagnose cytomegalovirus status with high specificity and sensitivity in both the original and validation cohorts. A later analysis had no HLA typing for the validation cohort, so co-occurrence there was scored across all 130 or so repertoires. Most TCR sequences were observed very rarely across donors, whereas some public TCRs were present in many individuals. A few of the identified cytomegalovirus-associated TCR beta chains were confirmed in vitro to be specific for cytomegalovirus antigens.

Preparation of the library involved the immunoSEQ multiplex PCR assay. On the authors' methods: A statistical classification framework was built for diagnosing cytomegalovirus status from the catalog of TCR beta chain sequences. The source is immuneACCESS, and TCRdb retained only in-frame sequences with V and J called. Part of the clones is not carried over; for the studies checked, unresolved V genes explain less than half of this, and the remainder is unexplained. For V, J and clone size, that table is used; D and trimming come from the DNA. The sample profile shows over 200,000 clones; over 75% of them were found once. Jointly, the top ten make up more than 1.5% of the sample. CDR1 and CDR2 are read off the germline V gene as SGHNT and YENEEA. V and J are truncated by 5 bases and 3 bases respectively, leaving an intervening sequence of 11 bases. The CDR3 goes from the cysteine to the phenylalanine over 14 residues. Of the read, only the CDR3 DNA is kept; its 42 bases are in frame from base 1.

Details on this clone: The antigen this receptor binds is unknown. One base away there is no much larger clone; base qualities are not given.

Donors formed part of the validation cohort, which comprised about 130 subjects and was distinct from the first cohort of fewer than 750 subjects. The sequence derives from a woman younger than 35 in good health and CMV-seropositive. The chain links TRBV11-3 with TRBJ2-1; TRBD2 is a possible D gene, resting on 6 matching bases. The specimen sequenced was PBMCs. The DNA sequence is given as TGTGCCAGCAGCACCCGGGAGAACTACAATGAGCAGTTCTTC. It codes for CASSTRENYNEQFF.